A selection of T cell receptor beta chains follows, all from one sample in a study of blood T cell repertoires in COVID-19. Sequenced by immunoSEQ multiplex PCR; TCRdb stores in-frame clones only, minus some. The table lists approximately 73,000 clones, about 89% of them singletons. Sequences were obtained from peripheral blood. Receptors were obtained from a woman in her fifties or sixties with acute or convalescent COVID-19. Each CDR3 is given with its conserved first and last residue. The order of the fields is J gene, clone size, V gene, D gene, CDR3 DNA, CDR3 protein. D genes are given only for firm matches. Where a row states a size, it is once, few, many or the class of an expanded clone; other rows omit it.

TRBJ2-5,few,TRBV19,TRBD1,TGTGCCAGTAGTATCACCGCGAACCGGGACAGTCAAGAGACCCAGTACTTC,CASSITANRDSQETQYF
TRBJ2-5,NA,TRBV10-3,NA,TGTGCCACTTCGGCCCGGGGGGCCCTAGGAGAGACCCAGTACTTC,CATSARGALGETQYF
TRBJ2-2,NA,TRBV9,NA,TGTGCCAGCAGCGTTTACAGATCCGCGAACACCGGGGAGCTGTTTTTT,CASSVYRSANTGELFF
TRBJ1-4,NA,TRBV19,TRBD1,TGTGCCAGTAGTATAGTGGCAGGGGGAGAAGAAAAACTGTTTTTT,CASSIVAGGEEKLFF
TRBJ2-1,NA,TRBV27,TRBD1,TGTGCCAGCAGTTCGACAGGGGGCGTCTACAATGAGCAGTTCTTC,CASSSTGGVYNEQFF
TRBJ2-3,NA,TRBV18,TRBD1,TGTGCCAGCTCACCAGCGACAGGGGTGGGGACAGATACGCAGTATTTT,CASSPATGVGTDTQYF
TRBJ1-5,NA,TRBV28,TRBD1,TGTGCCAGCAAGACAGGGGGCCAGGTGGATCAGCCCCAGCATTTT,CASKTGGQVDQPQHF
TRBJ2-5,NA,TRBV11-2,NA,TGTGCCAGCAGCTTCGGAAATCAGGCCCAGTACTTC,CASSFGNQAQYF
TRBJ1-2,NA,TRBV28,NA,TGTGCCAGCAGAGGACCGGACAGAGGATATGGCTACACCTTC,CASRGPDRGYGYTF
TRBJ1-2,NA,TRBV27,NA,TGTGCCAGCAGTTTATCGGACAGTAACTATGGCTACACCTTC,CASSLSDSNYGYTF
TRBJ2-7,NA,TRBV24-1,NA,TGTGCCACCAGTGAGGGCGGGACCTACGAGCAGTACTTC,CATSEGGTYEQYF
TRBJ1-1,once,TRBV7-2,TRBD1,TGTGCCAGCAGCTTAGTGGGGACAGCGAACACTGAAGCTTTCTTT,CASSLVGTANTEAFF
TRBJ1-4,NA,TRBV2,NA,TGTGCCAGCAGTGATCCGACAGCAGATAATGAAAAACTGTTTTTT,CASSDPTADNEKLFF
TRBJ1-6,NA,TRBV6-5,NA,TGTGCCAGCATCAGGGCCAGCCCCTATAATTCACCCCTCCACTTT,CASIRASPYNSPLHF
TRBJ2-6,few,TRBV19,TRBD1,TGTGCCAGTAGCAACAGGGGCTATGGGGCCAACGTCCTGACTTTC,CASSNRGYGANVLTF
TRBJ2-7,NA,TRBV11-2,TRBD1,TGTGCCAGCAAATTAGGGACAGCAACCTACGAGCAGTACTTC,CASKLGTATYEQYF
TRBJ1-6,NA,TRBV28,NA,TGTGCCAGCAGTCCTGACCCTTCAGTACGGACAAGAAATTCACCCCTCCACTTT,CASSPDPSVRTRNSPLHF
TRBJ1-5,NA,TRBV28,NA,TGTGCCAGCAGCCTCCTCAATCAGCCCCAGCATTTT,CASSLLNQPQHF
TRBJ2-2,NA,TRBV5-6,TRBD2,TGTGCCAGCAGTAGGGTAGCGGGGTTCGGGGAGCTGTTTTTT,CASSRVAGFGELFF
TRBJ1-5,NA,TRBV12-3/TRBV12-4,NA,TGTGCCAGCAGTTTAGCGCTCGGGCAGCCCCAGCATTTT,CASSLALGQPQHF
TRBJ1-6,NA,TRBV7-5,NA,TGTGTCAGAAGTCTGACAGGGTCTAGCTCCTATAATTCACCCCTCCACTTT,CVRSLTGSSSYNSPLHF
TRBJ1-4,NA,TRBV6-6,NA,TGTGCCACATCCAGGGGTCGGTCTAATGAAAAACTGTTTTTT,CATSRGRSNEKLFF
TRBJ1-6,many,TRBV9,NA,TGTGCCAGCAGCGTTGCAGGGAATTCACCCCTCCACTTT,CASSVAGNSPLHF
TRBJ1-5,NA,TRBV30,NA,TGTGCCTGGAGTGGTCAGGGGACTCAGCCCCAGCATTTT,CAWSGQGTQPQHF
TRBJ2-5,NA,TRBV5-1,TRBD1,TGCGCCAGCAGCCTTACCGGGACAGGGGTGTGGGAGACCCAGTACTTC,CASSLTGTGVWETQYF
TRBJ1-3,NA,TRBV9,NA,TGTGCCAGCAGCCCCATCTCTGGAAACACCATATATTTT,CASSPISGNTIYF
TRBJ2-5,NA,TRBV6-5,TRBD1,TGTGCCAGCAGTCCTGACAGGGGCGCGGAGACCCAGTACTTC,CASSPDRGAETQYF
TRBJ1-5,once,TRBV6-6,NA,TGTGCCAGCATTAGGGAGGGCGGTCAGCCCCAGCATTTT,CASIREGGQPQHF
TRBJ1-1,NA,TRBV6-5,NA,TGTGCCAGCAGACCACCGGGGAACACTGAAGCTTTCTTT,CASRPPGNTEAFF
TRBJ2-2,NA,TRBV5-1,NA,TGCGCCAGCAGCTTGGTAACAAAAGCGAACACCGGGGAGCTGTTTTTT,CASSLVTKANTGELFF
TRBJ1-1,NA,TRBV6-5,NA,TGTGCCAGCAGTTACGAGGGGGGGATCGCTGAAGCTTTCTTT,CASSYEGGIAEAFF
TRBJ2-1,NA,TRBV5-6,NA,TGTGCCAGCAGCTTGTTGCGGGTTGGGAGTGGGTCCTACAATGAGCAGTTCTTC,CASSLLRVGSGSYNEQFF
TRBJ1-6,NA,TRBV7-2,NA,TGTGCCAGCAGCTTTTCGGGGATGAATTCACCCCTCCACTTT,CASSFSGMNSPLHF
TRBJ1-2,NA,TRBV28,TRBD1,TGTGCCAGCAGTTTTGGACAGGGTAGATATGGCTACACCTTC,CASSFGQGRYGYTF
TRBJ1-5,NA,TRBV24-1,TRBD1,TGTGCCACCAGTGATTCCGGGACAGGGGGAGGTCAGCCCCAGCATTTT,CATSDSGTGGGQPQHF
TRBJ1-4,NA,TRBV7-9,NA,TGTGCCAGCAGCCCCGGACTGATTCTTAATGAAAAACTGTTTTTT,CASSPGLILNEKLFF
TRBJ2-2,few,TRBV3-1/TRBV3-2,TRBD1,TGTGCCAGCAGTTCCGGACAGGGGGCGCGTGGCACCGGGGAGCTGTTTTTT,CASSSGQGARGTGELFF
TRBJ2-7,few,TRBV18,TRBD1,TGTGCCAGCTCACCAGGGACAGGGGACTACTACGAGCAGTACTTC,CASSPGTGDYYEQYF